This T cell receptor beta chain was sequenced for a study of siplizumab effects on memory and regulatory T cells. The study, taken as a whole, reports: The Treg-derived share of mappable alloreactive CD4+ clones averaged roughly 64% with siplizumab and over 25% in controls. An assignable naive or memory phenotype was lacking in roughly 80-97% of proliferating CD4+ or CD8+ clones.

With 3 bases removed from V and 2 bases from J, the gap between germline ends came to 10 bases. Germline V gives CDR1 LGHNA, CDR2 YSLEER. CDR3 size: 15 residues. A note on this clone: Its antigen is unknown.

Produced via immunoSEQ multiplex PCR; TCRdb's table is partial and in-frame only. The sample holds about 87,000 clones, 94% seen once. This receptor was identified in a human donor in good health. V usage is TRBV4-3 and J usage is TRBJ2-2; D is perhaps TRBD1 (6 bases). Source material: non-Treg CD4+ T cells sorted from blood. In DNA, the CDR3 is TGCGCCAGCAGCCAGCTCGGGACAAACACCGGGGAGCTGTTTTTT. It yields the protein CASSQLGTNTGELFF.